This T cell receptor beta chain was profiled in a study of cytomegalovirus exposure and HLA in healthy donors. Study outcomes and limitations: A prior analysis recorded that most TCR beta V segments were productive about 87% or about 30% of the time. Presence/absence analysis assumed near-uniform sequencing depth across donors. Donor immune exposure was known only as CMV serostatus. Sequencing likely generated an artifact that appeared as a cluster of highly shared sequence variants.

The PCR employed 60 Vbeta primers together with 13 Jbeta primers. Sequencing used immunoSEQ multiplex PCR; TCRdb keeps in-frame clones, though not all of them. In all, the sample yields 30,000 to 40,000 clones. As to this clone: The antigen is not known.

The V segment lost 6 bases and the J segment 0 bases; nucleotides outside the gene matches: 2. The germline V gene encodes CDR1 MDHEN and CDR2 SYDVKM. This CDR3 is 14 amino acids long. The J gene is TRBJ2-1, the V gene TRBV28; 7 bases line up with TRBD1. This clonotype originated in a man aged 40-49 years in good health and CMV-seropositive. Sequencing was performed on PBMCs. CDR3 sequence: CASSRDSSYNEQFF. CDR3 DNA sequence: TGTGCCAGCAGCCGGGACAGCTCCTACAATGAGCAGTTCTTC.